A single sample gave rise to the 25 T cell receptor beta chains below, sequenced in a study of T-cell reconstitution after alpha-beta-depleted transplantation in children. Unique molecular identifiers were incorporated when the TCRbeta library was constructed. TCRdb redid the calling of the PCR reads with MiXCR, one entry per CDR3 protein. The sample lists roughly 23,000 distinct CDR3 sequences, 11% occurring once. Sequencing used PBMCs from the stem cell graft donor, obtained from the stem cell graft. The receptors here all came from a human donor who donated a stem cell graft to a child with chronic granulomatous disease.

This clonotype was recorded at least ten times. V is TRBV6-2 or TRBV6-3 and J is TRBJ2-7, with a possible D match to TRBD2 (7 bases). CDR3 length: 18 amino acids. Germline V gene sequence: CDR1 MNHEY, CDR2 SVGEGT. V was trimmed by 2 bases and J by 0 bases, leaving 20 bases between them. The CDR3 reads CASSYAGSGGPSSYEQYF. In DNA, the CDR3 is TGTGCCAGCAGTTACGCGGGTTCGGGGGGCCCCAGCTCCTACGAGCAGTACTTC.

This clonotype was recorded at least ten times. The rearrangement uses TRBV27 and TRBJ2-7, with 8 bases lining up with TRBD1. V lost 6 bases, J lost 2 bases, and 3 bases stayed unmatched. This CDR3 comprises 13 residues. Germline values: CDR1 MNHEY, CDR2 SMNVEV (reference sequence). This CDR3 is CASRRQGTYEQYF. Here the CDR3 DNA reads TGTGCCAGCAGGCGACAGGGGACCTACGAGCAGTACTTC.

This clonotype was seen at least ten times. The chain has TRBV15 and TRBJ2-2; D gene uncertain. CDR3 length equals 14 residues. V was shortened by 1 base and J by 5 bases, with 8 bases between the two germline ends. Per the germline V gene, CDR1 is LNHNV and CDR2 is YYDKDF (reference sequence). The CDR3 is CATSRGRSTGELFF. In DNA form, the CDR3 reads TGTGCCACCAGCAGAGGCAGATCAACCGGGGAGCTGTTTTTT.

This clonotype was detected many times. The genes are TRBV6-5 and TRBJ2-2; D gene ambiguous. The CDR3 totals 15 residues. The germline gives CDR1 MNHEY, CDR2 SVGAGI. Trimming left V 6 bases short and J 0 bases short, with 11 bases between. In DNA form, the CDR3 reads TGTGCCAGCAGCCTTGGGCTACCGAACACCGGGGAGCTGTTTTTT. This codes for CASSLGLPNTGELFF.

At least ten counts were recorded for this clonotype. The rearrangement links TRBV5-8 to TRBJ1-5, with D possibly TRBD1 on 5 matching bases. This CDR3 spans 16 amino acids. V lost 5 bases and J lost 2, with 17 bases in between. The germline V gene has CDR1 SGHTS and CDR2 YDEGEE. The CDR3 sequence: CASSPKGNGGNQPQHF. The CDR3 DNA is TGTGCCAGCAGTCCAAAGGGGAACGGCGGCAATCAGCCCCAGCATTTT.

This clonotype was counted many times. This sequence joins TRBV7-2 and TRBJ2-1, with 15 positions matching TRBD2. Germline V gives CDR1 SGHTA, CDR2 FQGNSA. The V segment lost 5 bases and the J segment 11 bases; nucleotides outside the gene matches: 7. The CDR3 is made up of 15 amino acids. The DNA of the CDR3 is TGTGCCAGCAGCCCCCGGACTAGCGGGGGGGCGAAGCAGTTCTTC. Protein product: CASSPRTSGGAKQFF.

This clonotype has a count of ten or more. The chain joins TRBV15 to TRBJ1-1, with 8 positions matching TRBD1. CDR1 is LNHNV and CDR2 is YYDKDF in the germline V gene (reference sequence). The CDR3 spans 14 residues. The J segment lost 1 base and the V segment lost 9 bases, leaving 7 bases of the junction unmatched. The CDR3 nucleotides are TGTGCCACAGTATCAGGGGGCGCGAACACTGAAGCTTTCTTT. Amino acids: CATVSGGANTEAFF.

This clonotype was seen many times. V usage is TRBV20-1 and J usage is TRBJ2-2, with 7 bases identical to TRBD1. CDR1 and CDR2 (germline): DFQATT, SNEGSKA (reference sequence). The V and J ends lost 5 bases and 1 base, in that order; junction bases with no gene match: 4. The CDR3 totals 14 residues. The CDR3: CSAPGTENTGELFF. As DNA, the CDR3 is TGCAGTGCTCCCGGGACAGAGAACACCGGGGAGCTGTTTTTT.

This clonotype was found a few times. This chain uses TRBV28 with TRBJ2-1, with TRBD2 identical over 11 bases. This CDR3 region has 16 residues. After removal of 6 bases from V and 8 bases from J, the junction contained 12 bases not matched to a gene. The germline V gene encodes CDR1 MDHEN and CDR2 SYDVKM. The CDR3 DNA follows: TGTGCCAGCAGCCGCAGAGGACTAGCGGGTAGGGATGAGCAGTTCTTC. Translating gives CASSRRGLAGRDEQFF.

This clonotype was counted ten times or more. The J gene is TRBJ1-1, the V gene TRBV5-1; 7 bases fit TRBD1. CDR3 length: 14 residues. Germline V gene lookup returns CDR1 SGHRS and CDR2 YFSETQ. Losses at the gene ends were 4 bases for V and 1 base for J; bases not matched to a gene: 4. For the CDR3, the DNA is TGCGCCAGCAGCAGACAGGGTGGGAACACTGAAGCTTTCTTT. Translation: CASSRQGGNTEAFF.

There are many counts of this clonotype. The rearrangement joins TRBV20-1 to TRBJ1-2; D remains ambiguous. The germline V gene has CDR1 DFQATT and CDR2 SNEGSKA (reference sequence). This CDR3 region has 11 residues. The V and J ends lost 3 bases and 3 bases respectively, with 5 bases between them. CDR3 nucleotide sequence: TGCAGTGCTAGCGCAGACTATGGCTACACCTTC. It yields the protein CSASADYGYTF.

This clonotype occurred many times. This chain uses TRBV20-1 with TRBJ1-3; D unresolved. The germline V gene has CDR1 DFQATT and CDR2 SNEGSKA (reference sequence). The CDR3 length is 14 residues. Between the trimmed V and J ends, which lost 3 bases and 0 bases, there was a span of 9 bases. The CDR3 reads CSARPTVSGNTIYF. Written as DNA, the CDR3 is TGCAGTGCTAGGCCAACAGTCTCTGGAAACACCATATATTTT.

The sample holds many counts of this clonotype. The genes are TRBV20-1 and TRBJ1-3; D not resolved. The CDR3 has 14 residues. In germline, CDR1 is DFQATT, CDR2 SNEGSKA (reference sequence). With 4 bases removed from V and 4 bases from J, the gap between germline ends came to 14 bases. The CDR3 region has the DNA TGCAGTGCTATCTTCCCGGGCCGCGGAAACACCATATATTTT. Translation: CSAIFPGRGNTIYF.

This clonotype was observed at least ten times. The rearrangement joins TRBV6-5 to TRBJ1-6; D remains unclear. Germline-derived CDR1 and CDR2 are MNHEY and SVGAGI. The CDR3 contains 14 residues. Trimming stripped 4 bases from V and 1 base from J, with 5 bases between. CDR3 protein: CASSSGSYNSPLHF. The CDR3 nucleotides read TGTGCCAGCAGTTCTGGATCCTATAATTCACCCCTCCACTTT.

This clonotype was seen repeatedly, ten times or more. The gene calls are TRBV28 and TRBJ2-4; D tentatively reads TRBD1 or TRBD2 (5 bases each). Germline values: CDR1 MDHEN, CDR2 SYDVKM. Trimming left V 7 bases short and J 4 bases short, with 20 bases between. CDR3 length: 16 residues. CDR3 protein: CASTPGLGPRKNIQYF. The DNA for the CDR3 is TGTGCCAGCACTCCAGGCCTGGGACCCAGGAAAAACATTCAGTACTTC. Together with reference TRBV28 and TRBJ2-4, the CDR3 gives the full variable domain: DVKVTQSSRYLVKRTGEKVFLECVQDMDHENMFWYRQDPGLGLRLIYFSYDVKMKEKGDIPEGYSVSREKKERFSLILESASTNQTSMYLCASTPGLGPRKNIQYFGAGTRLSVL.

This clonotype was observed many times. J is TRBJ1-6 and V is TRBV5-1; unclear D gene. The CDR3 totals 14 residues. Deletions cut 0 bases from V and 7 bases from J, with 8 bases between. The germline V gene encodes CDR1 SGHRS and CDR2 YFSETQ. This CDR3 reads CASSLGGANSPLHF. CDR3 nucleotide sequence: TGCGCCAGCAGCTTGGGTGGTGCAAATTCACCCCTCCACTTT.

This clonotype was seen many times. CDR3 amino acids: CSGWGSSYEQYF. DNA of the CDR3: TGCAGTGGGTGGGGGAGCTCCTACGAGCAGTACTTC. The chain joins TRBV20-1 to TRBJ2-7; D may be TRBD1 or TRBD2 (5 bases each). CDR3 length: 12 residues. Germline lookup yields CDR1 DFQATT and CDR2 SNEGSKA (reference sequence). V gave up 7 bases and J gave up 0 bases, with 10 bases separating them.

This clonotype was counted a single time. A junction end diverges from the germline sequence, so it may reflect a read error. The rearrangement links TRBV7-7 to TRBJ2-1, with a weak D call TRBD2 (6 bases). Germline CDR1 SSHAT, CDR2 FNYEAQ (reference sequence). CDR3 length: 13 amino acids. The CDR3 DNA is TGTGCTAGCAGCTTAGCGTGGGGGGATGAGCAGTTCTTC. Translated, it gives CASSLAWGDEQFF.

This clonotype has at least ten counts. V usage is TRBV15 and J usage is TRBJ2-1, with a possible D match to TRBD2 (7 bases). Germline values: CDR1 LNHNV, CDR2 YYDKDF (reference sequence). V was shortened by 0 bases and J by 7 bases, with 16 bases between the two germline ends. This CDR3 has 16 residues. CDR3 DNA sequence: TGTGCCACCAGCAGAGATCGAGGGGGGGTGATGAATGAGCAGTTCTTC. Amino acid sequence: CATSRDRGGVMNEQFF.

The chain has TRBV19 and TRBJ2-3; no reliable D call. Germline V gene sequence: CDR1 LNHDA, CDR2 SQIVND (reference sequence). The CDR3 contains 16 residues. V was pared by 1 base and J by 1 base, with 12 bases between. CDR3: CASSIVGRRRTDTQYF. The DNA for the CDR3 is TGTGCCAGTAGTATAGTTGGCAGGAGACGCACAGATACGCAGTATTTT. The full variable domain, rest sourced from reference TRBV19 and TRBJ2-3, is DGGITQSPKYLFRKEGQNVTLSCEQNLNHDAMYWYRQDPGQGLRLIYYSQIVNDFQKGDIAEGYSVSREKKESFPLTVTSAQKNPTAFYLCASSIVGRRRTDTQYFGPGTRLTVL.

V is TRBV6-2 or TRBV6-3 and J is TRBJ2-7; possible D gene TRBD1, 5 bases. This CDR3 contains 14 residues. V lost 2 bases and J 3 bases, leaving 11 bases between the germline ends. From germline, CDR1 is MNHEY and CDR2 SVGEGT. CDR3 sequence: CASSYGARGYEQYF. The DNA of the CDR3 is TGTGCCAGCAGTTACGGGGCTAGAGGCTACGAGCAGTACTTC.

This clonotype was seen ten or more times. The V gene is TRBV5-1, the J gene TRBJ2-1, with a weak D call TRBD2 (6 bases). CDR1 is SGHRS and CDR2 is YFSETQ in the germline V gene. Trimming pared 8 bases from V and 0 bases from J, leaving 21 bases between. The CDR3 length is 17 residues. CDR3 amino acids: CARLSLSSARSYNEQFF. Written as DNA, the CDR3 is TGCGCCAGACTATCCTTATCTAGCGCCCGCTCCTACAATGAGCAGTTCTTC.

The J gene is TRBJ2-7, the V gene TRBV6-1; a weak D match, TRBD1 (5 bases). The germline CDR1 and CDR2 sequences are MNHNS and SASEGT. V lost 5 bases, J lost 7 bases, and 15 bases lay in between. CDR3 length: 13 amino acids. CDR3 nucleotide sequence: TGTGCCAGCAGTCGCCAGGGCCTAGGGGAGCAGTACTTC. Its protein is CASSRQGLGEQYF.

Ten or more counts support this clonotype. The rearrangement joins TRBV15 to TRBJ1-6; possible D gene TRBD1, 6 bases. The CDR3 contains 17 residues. Germline V gene sequence: CDR1 LNHNV, CDR2 YYDKDF (reference sequence). V lost 4 bases, J lost 2 bases, and 15 bases lay in between. CDR3 protein: CATSTEQGGPYNSPLHF. Here the CDR3 DNA reads TGTGCCACCAGCACCGAACAGGGCGGACCCTATAATTCACCCCTCCACTTT. Full variable domain (rest looked up from reference TRBV15 and TRBJ1-6): DAMVIQNPRYQVTQFGKPVTLSCSQTLNHNVMYWYQQKSSQAPKLLFHYYDKDFNNEADTPDNFQSRRPNTSFCFLDIRSPGLGDTAMYLCATSTEQGGPYNSPLHFGNGTRLTVT.

This clonotype occurred many times. V usage is TRBV18 and J usage is TRBJ2-5; D is unclear. The CDR3 sequence is 14 residues long. Trimming shortened V by 7 bases and J by 5 bases, and 17 bases separated the two germline ends. Germline values: CDR1 KGHSH, CDR2 LQKENI. CDR3: CASFAHVLPETQYF. The CDR3 coding sequence is TGTGCCAGCTTCGCCCACGTGCTTCCGGAGACCCAGTACTTC.